The rows below give T cell receptor beta chains drawn from one sample of a study of blood T cell repertoires in COVID-19. Sequenced by immunoSEQ multiplex PCR; TCRdb stores in-frame clones only, minus some. Seen here are 150,000 to 200,000 clones, 88% observed once, and the top ten hold around 9.5%. The sample consisted of PBMCs or T cells enriched from blood (not recorded which). The receptors originated from a woman between 18 and 29 years old who had recovered from COVID-19. The CDR3 runs from the conserved cysteine through the conserved F or W. The order of the fields is J gene, D gene, CDR3 length, V gene, clone size, CDR3 DNA, CDR3 protein. A D gene is named only where the DNA matches it firmly. Some rows have no size entry. The others give once, few or many, or a class for an expanded clone.

TRBJ1-1	.	18	TRBV4-1	.	TGCGCCAGCAGCCAGGGGGGTGGAGACACTCTAATGAACACTGAAGCTTTCTTT	CASSQGGGDTLMNTEAFF
TRBJ2-3	.	16	TRBV2	.	TGTGCCAGCAGTGAAGCGTGGGGCAGGGTCTCAGATACGCAGTATTTT	CASSEAWGRVSDTQYF
TRBJ2-2	.	15	TRBV25-1	.	TGTGCCAGCAGTACCTCCCAGGGAACGACCGGGGAGCTGTTTTTT	CASSTSQGTTGELFF
TRBJ2-3	.	14	TRBV2	once	TGTGCCAGCAGTGTAAGGGGACTTACAGATACGCAGTATTTT	CASSVRGLTDTQYF
TRBJ1-5	.	15	TRBV5-3	.	TGTGCCAGAAGCCGACACCGATATAGCAATCAGCCCCAGCATTTT	CARSRHRYSNQPQHF
TRBJ1-2	.	13	TRBV4-1	.	TGCGCCAGCAGCCAAGATAACGGCTATGGCTACACCTTC	CASSQDNGYGYTF
TRBJ1-2	.	15	TRBV4-3	.	TGCGCCAGCAGCCAAGATCAAAGGGGTAGCAACGGCTACACCTTC	CASSQDQRGSNGYTF
TRBJ1-1	TRBD1	15	TRBV28	.	TGTGCCAGCAGTACCCGCGGACAGGGGCCCACTGAAGCTTTCTTT	CASSTRGQGPTEAFF
TRBJ1-1	.	14	TRBV6-5	once	TGTGCCAGCAGACGGGACAACCTGAACACTGAAGCTTTCTTT	CASRRDNLNTEAFF
TRBJ2-1	.	16	TRBV24-1	.	TGTGCCACCAGTGACCCTCCCGGGACACCCTACAATGAGCAGTTCTTC	CATSDPPGTPYNEQFF
TRBJ2-7	TRBD2	16	TRBV5-8	.	TGTGCCAGCAGCTCCGGTGGACTAGCGGGGTCGTACGAGCAGTACTTC	CASSSGGLAGSYEQYF
TRBJ2-7	TRBD1	15	TRBV28	.	TGTGCCAACAGTTCCCGGACAGGGTTCCTCCACGAGCAGTACTTC	CANSSRTGFLHEQYF
TRBJ2-7	TRBD1	16	TRBV7-9	.	TGTGCCAGCAGCTTAGGGGCAGGGGGCACTCATTACGAGCAGTACTTC	CASSLGAGGTHYEQYF
TRBJ2-5	TRBD2	18	TRBV7-9	.	TGTGCCAGCAGCCCGCGACCCACTCTAGCGGGGTATTTAGAGACCCAGTACTTC	CASSPRPTLAGYLETQYF
TRBJ2-4	.	17	TRBV15	.	TGTGCCACCAGCAGAGATCTTGGGGGCACAGCCAAAAACATTCAGTACTTC	CATSRDLGGTAKNIQYF
TRBJ2-3	.	16	TRBV24-1	.	TGTGCCACCAGTGACTTAACAGGGGAAGGAGGGGATACGCAGTATTTT	CATSDLTGEGGDTQYF
TRBJ2-7	TRBD2	17	TRBV9	.	TGTGCCAGCAGCCCCCGGGGACTATCCGTCCCCCTCTACGAGCAGTACTTC	CASSPRGLSVPLYEQYF